These 32 T cell receptor beta chains originate from one sample sequenced in a study of cytomegalovirus exposure and HLA in healthy donors. In the PCR, 60 Vbeta and 13 Jbeta primers were used. The method was immunoSEQ multiplex PCR; TCRdb's version includes in-frame clones alone and lacks a portion of them. This table holds approximately 120,000 clones, about 73% found once. Material for sequencing was PBMCs. Every receptor here comes from a woman aged 40 to 50 in good health and CMV-seronegative.

The chain joins TRBV27 to TRBJ2-1; D gene uncertain. CDR3 length: 12 amino acids. Trimming left V 3 bases short and J 9 bases short, with 9 bases between. The germline V gene has CDR1 MNHEY and CDR2 SMNVEV (reference sequence). The CDR3 sequence is CASSFLSSEQFF. CDR3 DNA sequence: TGTGCCAGCAGTTTTCTCTCTAGTGAGCAGTTCTTC.

Only a few counts were recorded for this clone. This sequence joins TRBV7-2 and TRBJ2-1; the match to TRBD2 covers 9 bases. This CDR3 contains 14 residues. Losses at the gene ends were 1 base for V and 7 bases for J; bases not matched to a gene: 2. Per the germline V gene, CDR1 is SGHTA and CDR2 is FQGNSA. The DNA of the CDR3 is TGTGCCAGCAGCTTAGATGGACTAGCGAATGAGCAGTTCTTC. The encoded protein is CASSLDGLANEQFF.

The chain has TRBV28 and TRBJ2-3, with 9 bases matching TRBD2. This CDR3 contains 15 residues. In germline, CDR1 is MDHEN, CDR2 SYDVKM. V lost 7 bases and J lost 5; bases outside the gene matches: 10. CDR3 DNA: TGTGCCAGCATTTCGGCGGGAGGGCCTCGAGATACGCAGTATTTT. Residues: CASISAGGPRDTQYF.

This clone was counted only a few times. The chain joins TRBV28 to TRBJ2-7; D is perhaps TRBD1 (5 bases). This CDR3 region has 13 residues. Germline V gives CDR1 MDHEN, CDR2 SYDVKM. Trimming stripped 6 bases from V and 5 bases from J, with 14 bases between. CDR3 bases: TGTGCCAGCAGCCCCCCTAGGGGCGACGAGCAGTACTTC. It codes for CASSPPRGDEQYF.

In its sample, this clone was seen once. The rearrangement joins TRBV6-5 to TRBJ2-7, with TRBD2 matching over 7 bases. Per the germline V gene, CDR1 is MNHEY and CDR2 is SVGAGI. The ends lost 4 bases at V and 2 bases at J; junction bases unmatched: 8. The CDR3 covers 15 residues. The DNA of the CDR3 is TGTGCCAGCAGTTTCTACCCGGGGGGAGCCTACGAGCAGTACTTC. As protein: CASSFYPGGAYEQYF.

The V gene is TRBV12-1, the J gene TRBJ2-2; the listed D gene, TRBD2, was not tested against the DNA. TRBV12-1 is a recognized pseudogene. The CDR3 is 16 residues long. The CDR3 here is CASSFALRSNTGELFF. As DNA, the CDR3 is TGTGCCAGCAGCTTTGCGCTAAGATCGAACACCGGGGAGCTGTTTTTT.

The V gene is TRBV6-1, the J gene TRBJ1-3; 9 bases align to TRBD1. The CDR3 length is 14 residues. V shed 6 bases and J 3 bases; nucleotides not matched to a gene: 3. The germline gives CDR1 MNHNS, CDR2 SASEGT. The CDR3 bases are TGTGCCAGCAGACGGACAGGGGATGGAAACACCATATATTTT. Translation: CASRRTGDGNTIYF.

The sample holds one count of this clone. V is TRBV7-2 and J is TRBJ1-2, with 7 bases fitting TRBD1. CDR3 length: 14 residues. V was clipped by 5 bases and J by 3 bases; unmatched bases: 6. In germline, CDR1 is SGHTA, CDR2 FQGNSA. CDR3 bases: TGTGCCAGCAGCCGGGACAGCAGTTACTATGGCTACACCTTC. It translates to CASSRDSSYYGYTF.

J is TRBJ2-7 and V is TRBV5-6, with TRBD2 matching over 9 bases. Matching the DNA end better, TRBJ2-5 makes the J call doubtful. The CDR3 runs 15 residues. Germline loops: CDR1 SGHDT, CDR2 YYEEEE. The CDR3 spells CASSLGRLAEETQYF. CDR3 DNA sequence: TGTGCCAGCAGCTTGGGGCGACTAGCGGAAGAGACCCAGTACTTC.

The chain couples TRBV9 to TRBJ1-1; D might be TRBD1 (6 bases). The CDR3 sequence is 17 residues long. Germline V lookup: CDR1 SGDLS, CDR2 YYNGEE. V was shortened by 3 bases and J by 3 bases, with 21 bases between the two germline ends. The CDR3 coding sequence is TGTGCCAGCAGCGAGGGGGGAGGGGGGGGCTCATACACTGAAGCTTTCTTT. Translation: CASSEGGGGGSYTEAFF. The full variable domain, completed using reference TRBV9 and TRBJ1-1, is DSGVTQTPKHLITATGQRVTLRCSPRSGDLSVYWYQQSLDQGLQFLIQYYNGEERAKGNILERFSAQQFPDLHSELNLSSLELGDSALYFCASSEGGGGGSYTEAFFGQGTRLTVV.

The V gene is TRBV10-3, the J gene TRBJ2-2, with 9 positions matching TRBD1. The V gene's germline CDR1 is ENHRY and CDR2 SYGVKD. The CDR3 loop spans 15 amino acids. With 2 bases clipped from V and 3 bases from J, the junction kept 1 base outside the gene matches. In nucleotides, the CDR3 is TGTGCCATCAGTGAGAGACAGGGGGACACCGGGGAGCTGTTTTTT. It specifies CAISERQGDTGELFF.

This rearrangement joins TRBV10-1 to TRBJ2-3, with D perhaps matching TRBD2 (5 bases). The ends were cut back, 2 bases at V and 3 bases at J, with 12 bases in the middle. CDR1 is WNHNN and CDR2 is SYGVQD in the germline V gene (reference sequence). The CDR3 sequence is 15 residues long. The CDR3 sequence: CASSEDGVLTDTQYF. The CDR3 nucleotides are TGCGCCAGCAGTGAGGACGGGGTCCTTACAGATACGCAGTATTTT.

This clone was detected only once. This CDR3 is CASSPPGQRSQYF. The CDR3 nucleotides are TGCGCCAGCAGCCCGCCCGGACAAAGGAGTCAGTACTTC. This chain connects TRBV4-1 to TRBJ2-4, with a possible D match to TRBD1 (5 bases). The germline CDR1 and CDR2 sequences are MGHRA and YSYEKL. Trimming left V 4 bases short and J 12 bases short, with 16 bases between. The CDR3 has 13 residues.

The V and J genes are TRBV7-3 and TRBJ2-1; TRBD1 aligns across 9 bases. Trimming removed 5 bases from V and 6 bases from J; junction bases left unmatched: 8. Germline CDR1 is SGHTA and CDR2 is FQGTGA. The CDR3 covers 15 residues. The DNA for the CDR3 is TGTGCCAGCAGCGGGGGGACAGGGCTGCCCAATGAGCAGTTCTTC. It specifies CASSGGTGLPNEQFF.

This chain links TRBV18 with TRBJ2-7; 7 bases agree with TRBD1. In germline, CDR1 is KGHSH, CDR2 LQKENI. V lost 3 bases and J lost 3; bases outside the gene matches: 8. The CDR3 totals 15 residues. The CDR3 sequence is CASSPQQGLNYEQYF. The CDR3 nucleotides are TGTGCCAGCTCACCTCAACAGGGGCTCAACTACGAGCAGTACTTC.

V gene TRBV5-8 combines with J gene TRBJ1-5; D perhaps matches TRBD1 (5 bases). V gave up 2 bases and J gave up 11 bases, with 17 bases separating them. This CDR3 comprises 14 residues. Germline V CDR1 and CDR2: SGHTS, YDEGEE. As DNA, the CDR3 is TGTGCCAGCAGCTTTCCGGGGTCCCGGGGGACCCAGCATTTT. Its protein product is CASSFPGSRGTQHF.

The V gene is TRBV19, the J gene TRBJ2-7; 10 nucleotides align to TRBD1. This CDR3 has 14 amino acids. J gave up 3 bases and V 3 bases, and 2 bases lay outside the gene matches. Germline V gene lookup returns CDR1 LNHDA and CDR2 SQIVND (reference sequence). The CDR3 is CASSIGQGGYEQYF. The CDR3 DNA is TGTGCCAGTAGTATTGGACAGGGGGGCTACGAGCAGTACTTC.

The chain recombines TRBV28 with TRBJ2-7; D is unresolved. The ends were cut back, 6 bases at V and 0 bases at J, with 9 bases in the middle. CDR3 length: 13 amino acids. Germline V gene sequence: CDR1 MDHEN, CDR2 SYDVKM. The CDR3 DNA reads TGTGCCAGCAGCTTGACTCCCTCCTACGAGCAGTACTTC. Protein: CASSLTPSYEQYF.

This clone has just one count. V and J are TRBV7-3 and TRBJ2-2, with D possibly TRBD2 on 7 matching bases. V shed 6 bases and J shed 7 bases, with 15 bases lying between them. This CDR3 is 14 amino acids long. Germline V gives CDR1 SGHTA, CDR2 FQGTGA. The CDR3 coding sequence is TGTGCCAGCAGAAAAGGGGGGGACTTCGGGGAGCTGTTTTTT. Translated, it gives CASRKGGDFGELFF.

The gene calls are TRBV25-1 and TRBJ2-7; the D gene is possibly TRBD2 (5 bases). There are 12 residues in the CDR3. The germline V gene encodes CDR1 MGHDK and CDR2 SYGVNS. Trimming removed 7 bases at V and 5 bases at J, with 12 bases between. CDR3 loop: CASTSPRDEQYF. The CDR3 DNA is TGTGCCAGCACGAGCCCGAGGGACGAGCAGTACTTC.

The rearrangement links TRBV29-1 to TRBJ1-2, with 12 bases aligning to TRBD1. This CDR3 is 14 amino acids long. V lost 5 bases, J lost 8 bases, and 9 bases stayed unmatched. Germline V gene sequence: CDR1 SQVTM, CDR2 ANQGSEA. CDR3 amino acids: CSVRRGQGAVGYTF. In DNA, the CDR3 is TGCAGCGTTCGACGGGGACAGGGGGCCGTAGGCTACACCTTC.

This rearrangement joins TRBV11-2 to TRBJ1-5, with 9 bases aligning to TRBD1. Looked up from germline, CDR1 is SGHAT and CDR2 is FQNNGV. V shed 5 bases and J 5 bases; nucleotides not matched to a gene: 7. The length of the CDR3 is 15 residues. The CDR3 loop is CASSLGTGYYQPQHF. CDR3 nucleotide sequence: TGTGCCAGCAGCCTCGGGACAGGGTACTATCAGCCCCAGCATTTT. Full variable domain (remainder filled in from reference TRBV11-2 and TRBJ1-5): EAGVAQSPRYKIIEKRQSVAFWCNPISGHATLYWYQQILGQGPKLLIQFQNNGVVDDSQLPKDRFSAERLKGVDSTLKIQPAKLEDSAVYLCASSLGTGYYQPQHFGDGTRLSIL.

Only one count was recorded for this clone. V and J are TRBV11-3 and TRBJ2-2; TRBD2 agrees at 8 bases. CDR1 is SGHNT, CDR2 YENEEA, per germline. Unmatched junction bases numbered 7, after V lost 4 bases and J lost 3 bases. This CDR3 has 16 residues. In DNA form, the CDR3 reads TGTGCCAGCAGCTCTTCGGGGGGGCTGGACACCGGGGAGCTGTTTTTT. This translates into CASSSSGGLDTGELFF. The variable domain in full, with the rest retrieved from reference TRBV11-3 and TRBJ2-2, is EAGVVQSPRYKIIEKKQPVAFWCNPISGHNTLYWYLQNLGQGPELLIRYENEEAVDDSQLPKDRFSAERLKGVDSTLKIQPAELGDSAVYLCASSSSGGLDTGELFFGEGSRLTVL.

Concerning this clone itself: The junction does not match germline at one end; this may be a read error. The gene calls are TRBV9 and TRBJ1-3, with no clear D. The length of the CDR3 is 14 residues. Germline V lookup: CDR1 SGDLS, CDR2 YYNGEE. CDR3 residues: CASSPGTTGNAIYF. In DNA, the CDR3 is TGTGCCAGCAGCCCGGGAACGACTGGAAACGCCATATATTTT. The variable domain in full, completed from reference TRBV9 and TRBJ1-3, reads DSGVTQTPKHLITATGQRVTLRCSPRSGDLSVYWYQQSLDQGLQFLIQYYNGEERAKGNILERFSAQQFPDLHSELNLSSLELGDSALYFCASSPGTTGNAIYFGEGSWLTVV.

The chain uses TRBV10-2 and TRBJ2-7; 10 bases align to TRBD1. Germline trimming cut 8 bases from V and 2 bases from J; bases unmatched to any gene: 3. The CDR3 contains 13 residues. Looked up from germline, CDR1 is WSHSY and CDR2 is SAAADI. CDR3 region: CASVGTGAYEQYF. The CDR3 nucleotides are TGCGCCAGCGTCGGGACAGGGGCCTACGAGCAGTACTTC.

The chain links TRBV28 to TRBJ2-1; no clear D. V was trimmed by 4 bases and J by 0 bases, leaving 10 bases between them. Per the germline V gene, CDR1 is MDHEN and CDR2 is SYDVKM. This CDR3 is built from 15 residues. The CDR3 protein is CASSSPRNSYNEQFF. In nucleotides, the CDR3 is TGTGCCAGCAGTTCCCCCAGGAACTCCTACAATGAGCAGTTCTTC.

This clone was picked up a small number of times. This sequence joins TRBV5-1 and TRBJ1-2, with a tentative D call TRBD1 (5 bases). V dropped 2 bases and J dropped 4 bases, with 12 bases sitting between them. Germline-derived CDR1 and CDR2 are SGHRS and YFSETQ. The CDR3 runs to 14 residues. CDR3 sequence: CASSFNQGPYGYTF. In nucleotides, the CDR3 is TGCGCCAGCAGCTTCAATCAGGGTCCCTATGGCTACACCTTC.

The CDR3 sequence is CASSLTGEAFF. The CDR3 bases are TGCGCCAGCAGTTTGACAGGGGAAGCTTTCTTT. The J gene is TRBJ1-1, the V gene TRBV5-1, with 7 positions matching TRBD1. This CDR3 contains 11 residues. Germline assignment: CDR1 SGHRS and CDR2 YFSETQ. J was trimmed by 8 bases and V by 5 bases; bases with no gene match: 3. Based on the CDR3 plus reference TRBV5-1 and TRBJ1-1, the full variable domain is KAGVTQTPRYLIKTRGQQVTLSCSPISGHRSVSWYQQTPGQGLQFLFEYFSETQRNKGNFPGRFSGRQFSNSRSEMNVSTLELGDSALYLCASSLTGEAFFGQGTRLTVV.

This chain joins TRBV7-3 and TRBJ2-6; unclear D gene. Looked up from germline, CDR1 is SGHTA and CDR2 is FQGTGA. The CDR3 is 13 amino acids. Trimming took 5 bases from V and 2 from J, leaving 4 bases between them. The CDR3 spells CASSPAGANVLTF. DNA of the CDR3: TGTGCCAGCAGCCCCGCTGGGGCCAACGTCCTGACTTTC.

V and J are TRBV5-1 and TRBJ2-5; 7 bases line up with TRBD1. CDR3 length: 15 amino acids. Germline V gives CDR1 SGHRS, CDR2 YFSETQ. The ends lost 4 bases at V and 3 bases at J; junction bases unmatched: 9. For the CDR3, the DNA is TGCGCCAGCAGCGTACCTACAGGGGTCGAAGAGACCCAGTACTTC. It translates to CASSVPTGVEETQYF.

The chain uses TRBV7-9 and TRBJ1-1; the D gene is possibly TRBD1 (6 bases). The CDR3 has 14 amino acids. Trimming took 5 bases from V and 1 from J, leaving 11 bases between them. The V gene's germline CDR1 is SEHNR and CDR2 FQNEAQ (reference sequence). In nucleotides, the CDR3 is TGTGCCAGCAGCCAACAGGGCCGGAACACTGAAGCTTTCTTT. Its protein product is CASSQQGRNTEAFF.

V is TRBV19 and J is TRBJ2-7; 7 bases line up with TRBD1. V was clipped by 6 bases and J by 2 bases; unmatched bases: 7. Germline-derived CDR1 and CDR2 are LNHDA and SQIVND (reference sequence). The CDR3 loop spans 14 amino acids. CDR3 residues: CASSRQGVTYEQYF. The CDR3 nucleotides are TGTGCCAGTAGCCGACAGGGTGTAACCTACGAGCAGTACTTC.